This T cell receptor (beta chain) was captured by sequencing in a study of T cell repertoires in cytomegalovirus infection. TCRdb re-called the reads with MiXCR, one entry per CDR3 protein. The data show almost 550,000 distinct CDR3 sequences, with 16% seen just once and 20% to 30% held by the top ten. The germline CDR1 and CDR2 sequences are MDHEN and SYDVKM. CDR3 size: 20 residues. With 4 bases clipped from V and 2 bases from J, the junction kept 16 bases outside the gene matches. This clonotype was recorded at least ten times. Sequenced input: CD8+ T cells from PBMCs. The sequence was obtained from a human donor in good health (CMV status not recorded). Some clones in this sample may be carry-over from other donors' samples. The chain carries TRBV28 and TRBJ2-3; 12 bases match TRBD2. The CDR3 is CASSSPFGLAGGLDTDTQYF. The CDR3 DNA reads as TGTGCCAGCAGTTCTCCGTTTGGGCTAGCGGGAGGGTTGGACACAGATACGCAGTATTTT.